This T cell receptor beta chain was retrieved from a study of siplizumab effects on memory and regulatory T cells. Study-wide results and caveats: Alloreactive sequences that could be traced to unstimulated CD4+ memory cells showed a significant reduction under siplizumab.

Libraries were prepared by immunoSEQ multiplex PCR; TCRdb keeps only in-frame clonotypes and omits some of them. The table records 100,000 or so clones, approximately 90% of them present only once. A note on this clone: No antigen is known for it.

The CDR3 extends over 14 amino acids. Per the germline V gene, CDR1 is SGHRS and CDR2 is YFSETQ. Trimming shortened V by 0 bases and J by 8 bases, and 12 bases separated the two germline ends. The material sequenced was CD4+ T cells sorted from blood. J is TRBJ2-1 and V is TRBV5-1; D is perhaps TRBD2 (6 bases). The TCR comes from a human donor in good health. CDR3 sequence (DNA): TGCGCCAGCAGCTTGGCCGGGAGTAAGTATGAGCAGTTCTTC. Translating it yields CASSLAGSKYEQFF.